The T cell receptor beta chain described here comes from a study of T cell changes during pregnancy in multiple sclerosis. Repertoires were generated with immunoSEQ multiplex PCR, while TCRdb's copy carries only in-frame clones and drops some. The sample includes about 44,000 clones, around 89% of them seen just once. Per germline, CDR1 SGHRS and CDR2 YFSETQ. V dropped 0 bases and J dropped 6; count of bases not matched to a gene: 6. The CDR3 totals 15 residues. This specimen was CD4+ T cells from peripheral blood mononuclear cells, taken after pregnancy. The origin of this receptor is a female donor with multiple sclerosis, enrolled in a pregnancy study. This chain links TRBV5-1 with TRBJ2-3; 8 bases match TRBD2. The CDR3 DNA sequence: TGCGCCAGCAGCTTGGCAAGCGGGAGTGTGGATACGCAGTATTTT. Its protein is CASSLASGSVDTQYF.